The present entry profiles one T cell receptor beta chain with its context. The treatment here: some 20 received Ad26.COV2.S at low or high dose, single or two shots; roughly five received placebo; per-sample allocation not given. Samples came from day 63 after the first vaccine or placebo injection. These data originate in a study of Ad26.COV2.S vaccination and SARS-CoV-2 variants. Germline V CDR1 and CDR2: SGDLS, YYNGEE. Trimming took 3 bases from V and 4 from J; bases not matched to a gene: 4. The CDR3 has 15 residues. This table comes from immunoSEQ multiplex PCR, and its TCRdb copy is limited to in-frame clones, with some not included. The sample has approximately 300,000 clones; about 86% are singletons.

The sample here was peripheral blood, taken in a trial of Ad26.COV2.S vaccine versus placebo. The V gene is TRBV9, the J gene TRBJ2-1; TRBD1 aligns across 10 bases. This receptor was taken from a person between 18 and 60 years old who received the Ad26.COV2.S COVID-19 vaccine or a placebo. The CDR3 here is CASSEGQGSYNEQFF. CDR3 DNA: TGTGCCAGCAGCGAGGGACAGGGGTCTTACAATGAGCAGTTCTTC.